The 6 T cell receptor beta chains in this list originate from one sample, sequenced in a study of OX40 agonist ivuxolimab in advanced cancers. Clones were sequenced by immunoSEQ multiplex PCR, and TCRdb holds only the in-frame ones, with some missing. This sample has about 16,000 clones; about 86% occur once, and the top ten carry 0.69%. The input for sequencing was CD4+ or CD8+ T cells sorted from blood, taken in a trial of the OX40 agonist ivuxolimab. The origin of the receptors is an adult with an advanced solid tumor such as melanoma, head and neck, liver or kidney cancer.

This clone has more than one count but fewer than ten. The genes are TRBV7-2 and TRBJ2-4, with 9 bases identical to TRBD2. Germline V gene sequence: CDR1 SGHTA, CDR2 FQGNSA. The V segment lost 5 bases and the J segment 6 bases; nucleotides outside the gene matches: 11. This CDR3 comprises 16 residues. CDR3 amino acids: CASSDRVLAGGNIQYF. In nucleotides, the CDR3 is TGTGCCAGCAGCGACCGGGTACTAGCGGGCGGAAACATTCAGTACTTC.

The chain couples TRBV5-6 to TRBJ2-2, with 8 bases aligning to TRBD1. The CDR3 contains 15 residues. CDR1 and CDR2 from the germline V gene are SGHDT and YYEEEE. V dropped 6 bases and J dropped 5; count of bases not matched to a gene: 9. DNA of the CDR3: TGTGCCAGCAACGGACAGGGACGTTTAACCGGGGAGCTGTTTTTT. It specifies CASNGQGRLTGELFF.

This chain uses TRBV5-1 with TRBJ2-7, with 9 bases identical to TRBD1. Per the germline V gene, CDR1 is SGHRS and CDR2 is YFSETQ. J was trimmed by 5 bases and V by 2 bases; bases with no gene match: 8. The CDR3 is 15 residues long. The chain's CDR3 is CASSFKQGAFNEQYF. The CDR3 bases are TGCGCCAGCAGCTTTAAACAGGGGGCTTTCAACGAGCAGTACTTC.

This clone has more than one count but fewer than ten. The chain is built from TRBV10-1 and TRBJ2-7, with 10 bases fitting TRBD2. CDR1 and CDR2 from the germline V gene are WNHNN and SYGVQD (reference sequence). The ends lost 6 bases at V and 3 bases at J; junction bases unmatched: 8. The CDR3 runs 15 residues. In nucleotides, the CDR3 is TGCGCCAGCAGCCTCCGGACTAGCGGAATCTACGAGCAGTACTTC. Translated, it gives CASSLRTSGIYEQYF.

This clone was counted between two and nine times. V usage is TRBV7-2 and J usage is TRBJ2-3; possible D gene TRBD2, 6 bases. V lost 6 bases, J lost 3 bases, and 10 bases lay in between. The CDR3 has 13 amino acids. Germline V gene sequence: CDR1 SGHTA, CDR2 FQGNSA. CDR3 residues: CASSRDSTDTQYF. Written as DNA, the CDR3 is TGTGCCAGCAGTCGGGACTCGACAGATACGCAGTATTTT.

The chain couples TRBV19 to TRBJ2-7; D is ambiguous. The V and J ends lost 0 bases and 12 bases respectively, with 15 bases between them. From germline, CDR1 is LNHDA and CDR2 SQIVND (reference sequence). There are 13 residues in the CDR3. The CDR3 nucleotides are TGTGCCAGTAGTATAGATGGCACCTCCTGGGTGTACTTC. This codes for CASSIDGTSWVYF.